Sequencing of this T cell receptor beta chain was carried out in a study of STAT5B mutations in CD4+ large granular lymphocyte leukemia. Whole-study results and caveats: Compared with healthy controls (2/35), patient top clones favored TRBV06 (8/27). CD4-sorted patient repertoires seemed more clonal than healthy CD4+ repertoires.

Of note for this clone: Its antigen is still unknown.

Original analysis: Productive clonotypes were detectable down to 2.59 x 10-5 frequency. Clones were sequenced by immunoSEQ multiplex PCR, and TCRdb holds only the in-frame ones, with some missing. D and trimming were read from the DNA, whereas the V and J calls and clone size are those reported in that table. Here the sample spans approximately 24,000 clones, under 80% being singletons. Germline V gives CDR1 MNHNS, CDR2 SASEGT. The CDR3 totals 17 residues. Trimming took 4 bases from V and 2 from J, leaving 17 bases between them. This chain connects TRBV6-1 to TRBJ2-2; TRBD1 might be the D (6 bases). The source is a human donor in good health. Specimen: CD4+ T cells from blood buffy coats. The CDR3 loop reads CASSAFTGTHNTGELFF. For the CDR3, the DNA is TGTGCCAGCAGTGCCTTCACCGGGACACATAACACCGGGGAGCTGTTTTTT.